The source of this T cell receptor (beta chain) is a study of chemoradiotherapy in HPV16-positive cancers. The CDR3 is 14 residues long. The V end lost 5 bases, the J end lost 6 bases, and 16 bases lay between the germline ends. Germline CDR1 is MDHEN and CDR2 is SYDVKM. Study observations and caveats: For HPV16-positive patients, expanding HPV-responsive T cells associated with longer recurrence-free survival. HPV-specific T cells were functionally defined from only two HPV16-positive patients. During treatment, candidate HPV-specific clones and E7-related motifs expanded in tumor.

This clone turned up a few times. The antigen is undetermined. Repertoires were generated with immunoSEQ multiplex PCR, while TCRdb's copy carries only in-frame clones and drops some. The table includes 20,000 to 25,000 clones, approximately 89% detected once. The receptor comes from a human donor with HPV-associated anogenital cancer. Source: blood, taken from a patient who underwent chemoradiotherapy. The chain uses TRBV28 and TRBJ1-2, with D tentatively TRBD1 (5 bases). The chain's CDR3 is CASSPRWDSNGYTF. The CDR3 nucleotides are TGTGCCAGCAGTCCGAGGTGGGACTCTAATGGCTACACCTTC.